The sequence of this TCR beta chain was determined in a study of OX40 agonist ivuxolimab in advanced cancers. The CDR3 covers 14 residues. Germline V gene lookup returns CDR1 PRHDT and CDR2 FYEKMQ (reference sequence). Trimming took 4 bases from V and 2 from J; bases not matched to a gene: 2. TCRdb keeps only in-frame clones here, not all; method: immunoSEQ multiplex PCR. The repertoire consists of under 25,000 clones, with more than 65% occurring once and the leading ten covering more than 25%. The V call is TRBV13, the J call TRBJ2-7; 10 nucleotides agree with TRBD1. The source of this sequence is an adult with an advanced solid tumor such as melanoma, head and neck, liver or kidney cancer. The specimen comprised CD4+ or CD8+ T cells sorted from blood, sampled in a trial of the OX40 agonist ivuxolimab. CDR3 in DNA: TGTGCCAGCAGCTGGGGACAGGGGACCTACGAGCAGTACTTC. It encodes CASSWGQGTYEQYF.